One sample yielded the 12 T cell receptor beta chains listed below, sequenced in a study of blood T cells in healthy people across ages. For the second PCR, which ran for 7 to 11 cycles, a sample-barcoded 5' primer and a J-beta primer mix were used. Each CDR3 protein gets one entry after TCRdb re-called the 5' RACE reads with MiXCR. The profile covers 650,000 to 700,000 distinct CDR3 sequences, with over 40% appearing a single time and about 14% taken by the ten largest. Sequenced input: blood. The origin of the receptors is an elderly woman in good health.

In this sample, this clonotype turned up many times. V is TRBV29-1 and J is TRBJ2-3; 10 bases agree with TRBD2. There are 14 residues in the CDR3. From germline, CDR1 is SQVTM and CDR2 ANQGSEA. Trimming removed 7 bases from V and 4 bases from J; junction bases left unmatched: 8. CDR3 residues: CSARLAGVSDTQYF. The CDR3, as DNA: TGCAGCGCACGGCTAGCGGGAGTCTCAGATACGCAGTATTTT.

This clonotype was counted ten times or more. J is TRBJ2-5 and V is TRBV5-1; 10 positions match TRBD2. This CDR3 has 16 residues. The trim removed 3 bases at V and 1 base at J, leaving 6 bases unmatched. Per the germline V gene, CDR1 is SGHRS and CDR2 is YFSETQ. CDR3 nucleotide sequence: TGCGCCAGCAGCTATCGGACTAGCGGTCTCCAAGAGACCCAGTACTTC. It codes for CASSYRTSGLQETQYF.

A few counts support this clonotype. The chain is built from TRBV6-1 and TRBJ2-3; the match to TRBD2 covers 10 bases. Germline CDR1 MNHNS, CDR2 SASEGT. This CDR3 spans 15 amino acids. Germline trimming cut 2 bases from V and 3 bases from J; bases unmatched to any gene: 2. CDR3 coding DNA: TGTGCCAGCAGTGAACTAGCGGGAGTAACAGATACGCAGTATTTT. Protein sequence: CASSELAGVTDTQYF.

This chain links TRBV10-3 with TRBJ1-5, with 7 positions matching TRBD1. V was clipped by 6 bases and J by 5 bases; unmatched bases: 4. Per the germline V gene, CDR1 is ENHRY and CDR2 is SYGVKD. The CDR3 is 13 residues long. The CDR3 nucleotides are TGTGCCATCAGCCCAGACAGGGATCAGCCCCAGCATTTT. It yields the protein CAISPDRDQPQHF.

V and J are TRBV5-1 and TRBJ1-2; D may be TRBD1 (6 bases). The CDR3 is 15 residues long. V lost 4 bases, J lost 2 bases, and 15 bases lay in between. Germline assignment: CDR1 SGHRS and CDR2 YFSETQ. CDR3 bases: TGCGCCAGCAGCCCGGAGGGGGGAAAGAACTATGGCTACACCTTC. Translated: CASSPEGGKNYGYTF.

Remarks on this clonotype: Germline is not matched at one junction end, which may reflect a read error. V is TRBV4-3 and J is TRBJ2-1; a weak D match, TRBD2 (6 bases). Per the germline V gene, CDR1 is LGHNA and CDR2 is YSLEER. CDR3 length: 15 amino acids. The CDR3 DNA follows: TGCGCCAGCAGCCAATTTATAGGGGAGGTCAATGGGCAGTTCTTC. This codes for CASSQFIGEVNGQFF.

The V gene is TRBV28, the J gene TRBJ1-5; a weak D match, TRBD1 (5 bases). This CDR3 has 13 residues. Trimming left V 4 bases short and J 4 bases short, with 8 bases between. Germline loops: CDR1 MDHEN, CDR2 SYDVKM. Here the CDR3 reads CASSWTTNQPQHF. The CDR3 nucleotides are TGTGCCAGCAGTTGGACAACAAATCAGCCCCAGCATTTT.

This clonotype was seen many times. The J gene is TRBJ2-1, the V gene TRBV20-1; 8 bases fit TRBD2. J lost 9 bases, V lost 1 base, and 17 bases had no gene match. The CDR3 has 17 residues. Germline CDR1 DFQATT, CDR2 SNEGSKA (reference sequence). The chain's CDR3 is CSARVSRLGAGVSEQFF. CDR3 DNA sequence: TGCAGTGCTAGAGTTTCAAGGCTAGGAGCGGGAGTGAGTGAGCAGTTCTTC.

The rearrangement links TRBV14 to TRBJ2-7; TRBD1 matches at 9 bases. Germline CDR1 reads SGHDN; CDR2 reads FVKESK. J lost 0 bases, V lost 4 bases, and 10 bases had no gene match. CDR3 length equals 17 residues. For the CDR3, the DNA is TGTGCCAGCAGCCGAAACAGGGGGCCGAGGAGCTCCTACGAGCAGTACTTC. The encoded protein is CASSRNRGPRSSYEQYF.

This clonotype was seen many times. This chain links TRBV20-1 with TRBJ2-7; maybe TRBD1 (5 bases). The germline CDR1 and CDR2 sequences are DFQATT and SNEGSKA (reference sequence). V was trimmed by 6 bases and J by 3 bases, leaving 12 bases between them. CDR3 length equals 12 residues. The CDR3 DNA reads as TGCAGTGCCTCCTCAGGGTACTACGAGCAGTACTTC. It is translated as CSASSGYYEQYF.

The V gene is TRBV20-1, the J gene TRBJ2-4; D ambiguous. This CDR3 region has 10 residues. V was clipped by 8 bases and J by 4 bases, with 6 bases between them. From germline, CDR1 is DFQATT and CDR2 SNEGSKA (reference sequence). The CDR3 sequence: CSFFKNIQYF. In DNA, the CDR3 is TGCAGTTTCTTTAAAAACATTCAGTACTTC.

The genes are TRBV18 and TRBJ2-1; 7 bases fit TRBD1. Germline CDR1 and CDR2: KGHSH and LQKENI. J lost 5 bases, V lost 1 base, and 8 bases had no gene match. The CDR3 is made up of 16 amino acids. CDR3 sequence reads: CASSPLTGKRNNEQFF. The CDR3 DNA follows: TGTGCCAGCTCACCACTGACAGGGAAGCGGAACAATGAGCAGTTCTTC. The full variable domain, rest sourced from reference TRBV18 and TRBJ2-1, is NAGVMQNPRHLVRRRGQEARLRCSPMKGHSHVYWYRQLPEEGLKFMVYLQKENIIDESGMPKERFSAEFPKEGPSILRIQQVVRGDSAAYFCASSPLTGKRNNEQFFGPGTRLTVL.